This T cell receptor (beta chain) was observed in a study of control samples from healthy donors and cancer patients (dated by TCRdb to 2020 to 2022). Library preparation used the immunoSEQ multiplex PCR assay. TCRdb retrieved this table from immuneACCESS and kept in-frame rearrangements only. Not all clones are present; in checked studies, unresolved V genes account for under half, and no reason is known for the remainder. In all, the sample holds about 26,000 clones, and approximately 78% of those were seen once. Clones ranked in the top ten supply 20% to 25% of the sample. Notes on this clone: No antigen is known for it. One base away there is no much larger clone; base qualities are not given.

The sequence was collected from a man in his sixties with colorectal cancer. Sequences were obtained from PBMCs.

The nucleotide sequence reads TGTGCCAGCAGTGAGGTGTTAGGTAACGCTCAGCCCCAGCATTTT. Translated, this is CASSEVLGNAQPQHF. The chain joins TRBV2 to TRBJ1-5, with no confidently assigned D gene. The CDR3 covers 15 residues, taking in both the cysteine and the phenylalanine. Only CDR3 DNA remains: 45 bases, in frame from the first base. V is reduced by 3 bases and J by 6 bases, leaving a spacing of 15 bases between them. The germline V gene sets CDR1 to SNHLY and CDR2 to FYNNEI.